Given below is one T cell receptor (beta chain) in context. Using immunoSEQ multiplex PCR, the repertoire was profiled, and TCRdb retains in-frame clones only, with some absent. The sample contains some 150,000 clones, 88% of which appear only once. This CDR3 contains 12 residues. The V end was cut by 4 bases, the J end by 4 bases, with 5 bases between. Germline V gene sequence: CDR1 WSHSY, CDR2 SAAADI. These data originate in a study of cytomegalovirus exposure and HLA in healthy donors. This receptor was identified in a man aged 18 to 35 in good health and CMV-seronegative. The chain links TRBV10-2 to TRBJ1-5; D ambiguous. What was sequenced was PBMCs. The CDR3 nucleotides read TGCGCCAGCAGTGGTATTAATCAGCCCCAGCATTTT. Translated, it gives CASSGINQPQHF.